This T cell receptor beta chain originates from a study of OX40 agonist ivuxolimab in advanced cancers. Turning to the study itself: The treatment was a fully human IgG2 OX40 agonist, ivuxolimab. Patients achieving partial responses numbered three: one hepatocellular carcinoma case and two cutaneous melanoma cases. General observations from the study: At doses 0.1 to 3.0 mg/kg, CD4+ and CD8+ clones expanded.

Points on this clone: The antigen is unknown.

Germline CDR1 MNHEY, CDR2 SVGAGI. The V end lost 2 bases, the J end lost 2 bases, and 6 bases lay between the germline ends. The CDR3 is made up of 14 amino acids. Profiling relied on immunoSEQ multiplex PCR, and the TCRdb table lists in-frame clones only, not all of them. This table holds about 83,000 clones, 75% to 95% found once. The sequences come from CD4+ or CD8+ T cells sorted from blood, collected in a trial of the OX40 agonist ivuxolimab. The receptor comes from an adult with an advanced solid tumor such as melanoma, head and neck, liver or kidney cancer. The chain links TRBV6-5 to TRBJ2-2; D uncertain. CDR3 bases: TGTGCCAGCAGTTACGACGGCAACACCGGGGAGCTGTTTTTT. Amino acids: CASSYDGNTGELFF.